Described below is a single T cell receptor beta chain sequence and its context. Antigen unknown. This specimen comes from a study of OX40 agonist ivuxolimab in advanced cancers. Notes on the study in general: Some patients without response likewise showed low normalized clonal expansion. Patients who responded partially at 0.1-3.0 mg/kg showed clonal expansion ranking among the lowest.

Some clones are missing from TCRdb's copy, which holds only in-frame ones; the method was immunoSEQ multiplex PCR. The sample includes around 74,000 clones, roughly 86% of them seen just once. There are 15 residues in the CDR3. Germline assignment: CDR1 LNHDA and CDR2 SQIVND (reference sequence). Trimming shortened V by 2 bases and J by 5 bases, and 13 bases separated the two germline ends. Here the sequenced sample was CD4+ or CD8+ T cells sorted from blood, taken in a trial of the OX40 agonist ivuxolimab. The TCR comes from an adult with an advanced solid tumor such as melanoma, head and neck, liver or kidney cancer. This sequence joins TRBV19 and TRBJ1-5; D gene uncertain. The CDR3 sequence: CASSIPQDGDQPQHF. For the CDR3, the DNA is TGTGCCAGTAGTATACCCCAGGACGGGGATCAGCCCCAGCATTTT.